Given below is one T cell receptor (beta chain) in context. The sample belongs to a study of cytomegalovirus exposure and HLA in healthy donors. Both 60 Vbeta primers and 13 Jbeta primers went into the PCR. The repertoire was sequenced with immunoSEQ multiplex PCR; TCRdb's copy has only in-frame clones and lacks some. The sample contains more than 85,000 clones, over 60% of which appear only once. The germline gives CDR1 LNHDA, CDR2 SQIVND (reference sequence). The CDR3 consists of 15 residues. Trimming took 11 bases from V and 0 from J; bases not matched to a gene: 6. Sequencing was performed on PBMCs. The V call is TRBV19, the J call TRBJ2-1; TRBD2 aligns across 11 bases. This clonotype was obtained from a female donor in good health and CMV-seropositive. In nucleotides, the CDR3 is TGTGCCTGCCGACTAGCGGGGTCCTCCTACAATGAGCAGTTCTTC. Amino acids: CACRLAGSSYNEQFF. The full variable domain, in which reference TRBV19 and TRBJ2-1 provide the parts outside the CDR3, is DGGITQSPKYLFRKEGQNVTLSCEQNLNHDAMYWYRQDPGQGLRLIYYSQIVNDFQKGDIAEGYSVSREKKESFPLTVTSAQKNPTAFYLCACRLAGSSYNEQFFGPGTRLTVL.